The sequence of this TCR beta chain was determined in a study of T cells after yellow fever vaccination. About the study: In the case of low-cell-number fractions, SMART-Seq v4 Ultra Low Input was used for preparation. Broader study findings: It was a small share of clonotypes that appeared in both CD4 and CD8 compartments. Clones that expanded after primary vaccination mostly reappeared after the booster (just over 95% CD4, 88% CD8).

In its sample, this clonotype was seen a few times. Its antigen is unidentified. By 5'RACE template switching, TCR cDNA was produced, with a universal primer site and UMIs added in the process. TCRdb passed the 5' RACE reads through MiXCR, listing each CDR3 protein once. The sample has 300,000 or so distinct CDR3 sequences, around 8.6% seen once. Source: CD4+ T cells sorted from PBMCs, taken 5 days after the yellow fever booster vaccination. The TCR was taken from a man aged 18 to 30 who received the YFV17D yellow fever vaccine.

CDR3 sequence reads: CASSSTGVEQFF. The CDR3 DNA sequence: TGTGCCAGCAGCTCGACAGGGGTAGAGCAGTTCTTC. This chain joins TRBV7-9 and TRBJ2-1; 8 nucleotides align to TRBD1. This CDR3 has 12 residues. With 4 bases clipped from V and 10 bases from J, the junction kept 3 bases outside the gene matches. The germline gives CDR1 SEHNR, CDR2 FQNEAQ (reference sequence).